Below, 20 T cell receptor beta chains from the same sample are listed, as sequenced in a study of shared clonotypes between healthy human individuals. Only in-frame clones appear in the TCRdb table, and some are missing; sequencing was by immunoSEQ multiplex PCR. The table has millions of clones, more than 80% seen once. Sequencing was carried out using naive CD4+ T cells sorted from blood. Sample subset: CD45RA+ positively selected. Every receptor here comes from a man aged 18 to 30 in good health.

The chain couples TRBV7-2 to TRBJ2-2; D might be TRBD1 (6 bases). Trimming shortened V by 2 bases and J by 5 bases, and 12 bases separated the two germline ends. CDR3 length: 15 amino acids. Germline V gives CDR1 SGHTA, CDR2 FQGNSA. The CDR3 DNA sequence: TGTGCCAGCAGCTTAACAGGGAGTAGTACCGGGGAGCTGTTTTTT. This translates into CASSLTGSSTGELFF.

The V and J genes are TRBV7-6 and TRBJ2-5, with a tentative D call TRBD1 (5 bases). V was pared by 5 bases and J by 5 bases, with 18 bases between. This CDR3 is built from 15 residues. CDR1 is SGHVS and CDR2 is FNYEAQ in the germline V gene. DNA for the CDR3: TGTGCCAGCAGCCCCGAAATAGGGGTCTGGGAGACCCAGTACTTC. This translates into CASSPEIGVWETQYF.

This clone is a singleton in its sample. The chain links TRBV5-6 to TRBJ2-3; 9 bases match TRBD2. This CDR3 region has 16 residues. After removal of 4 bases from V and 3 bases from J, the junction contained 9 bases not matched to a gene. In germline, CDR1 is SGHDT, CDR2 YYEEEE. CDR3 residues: CASSPRGLARTDTQYF. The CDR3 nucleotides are TGTGCCAGCAGCCCACGAGGACTAGCGCGGACAGATACGCAGTATTTT.

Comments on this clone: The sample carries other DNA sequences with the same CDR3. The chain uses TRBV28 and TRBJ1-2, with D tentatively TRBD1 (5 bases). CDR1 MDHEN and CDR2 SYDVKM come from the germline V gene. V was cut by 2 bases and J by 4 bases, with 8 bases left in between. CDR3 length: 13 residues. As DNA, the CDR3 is TGTGCCAGCAGTTTAGAGGGGTTCTATGGCTACACCTTC. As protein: CASSLEGFYGYTF.

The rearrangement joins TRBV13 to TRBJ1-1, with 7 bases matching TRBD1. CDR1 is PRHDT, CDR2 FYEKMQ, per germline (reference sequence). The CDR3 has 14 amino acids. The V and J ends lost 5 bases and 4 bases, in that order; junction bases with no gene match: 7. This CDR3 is CASSPGDRVTEAFF. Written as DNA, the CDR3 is TGTGCCAGCAGCCCCGGTGACAGGGTCACTGAAGCTTTCTTT. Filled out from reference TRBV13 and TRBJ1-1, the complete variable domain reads AAGVIQSPRHLIKEKRETATLKCYPIPRHDTVYWYQQGPGQDPQFLISFYEKMQSDKGSIPDRFSAQQFSDYHSELNMSSLELGDSALYFCASSPGDRVTEAFFGQGTRLTVV.

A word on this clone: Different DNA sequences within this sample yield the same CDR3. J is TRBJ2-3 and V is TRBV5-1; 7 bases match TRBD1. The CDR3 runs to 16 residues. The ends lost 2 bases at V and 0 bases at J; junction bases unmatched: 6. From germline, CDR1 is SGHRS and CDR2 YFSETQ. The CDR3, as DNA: TGCGCCAGCAGCTTAAGGACAGGTGGGAGCACAGATACGCAGTATTTT. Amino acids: CASSLRTGGSTDTQYF. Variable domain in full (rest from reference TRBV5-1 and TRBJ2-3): KAGVTQTPRYLIKTRGQQVTLSCSPISGHRSVSWYQQTPGQGLQFLFEYFSETQRNKGNFPGRFSGRQFSNSRSEMNVSTLELGDSALYLCASSLRTGGSTDTQYFGPGTRLTVL.

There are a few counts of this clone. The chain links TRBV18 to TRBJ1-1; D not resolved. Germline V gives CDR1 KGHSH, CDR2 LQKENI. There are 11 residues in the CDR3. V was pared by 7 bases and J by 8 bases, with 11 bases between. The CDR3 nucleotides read TGTGCCAGCTACGCTTCCTACGAAGCTTTCTTT. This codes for CASYASYEAFF. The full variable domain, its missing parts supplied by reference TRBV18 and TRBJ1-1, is NAGVMQNPRHLVRRRGQEARLRCSPMKGHSHVYWYRQLPEEGLKFMVYLQKENIIDESGMPKERFSAEFPKEGPSILRIQQVVRGDSAAYFCASYASYEAFFGQGTRLTVV.

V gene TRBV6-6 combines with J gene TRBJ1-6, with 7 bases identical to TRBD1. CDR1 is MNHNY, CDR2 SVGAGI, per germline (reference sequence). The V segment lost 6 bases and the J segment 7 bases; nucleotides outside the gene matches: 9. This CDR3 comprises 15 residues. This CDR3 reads CASSPVGQENSPLHF. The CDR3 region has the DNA TGTGCCAGCAGCCCTGTTGGACAGGAGAATTCACCCCTCCACTTT.

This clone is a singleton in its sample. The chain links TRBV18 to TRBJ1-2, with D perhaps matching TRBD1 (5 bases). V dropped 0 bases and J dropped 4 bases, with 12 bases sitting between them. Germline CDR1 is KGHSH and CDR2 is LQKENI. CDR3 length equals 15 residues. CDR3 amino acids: CASSPPVGRPYGYTF. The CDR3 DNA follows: TGTGCCAGCTCACCACCGGTGGGGCGTCCCTATGGCTACACCTTC. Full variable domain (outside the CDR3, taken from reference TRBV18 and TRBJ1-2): NAGVMQNPRHLVRRRGQEARLRCSPMKGHSHVYWYRQLPEEGLKFMVYLQKENIIDESGMPKERFSAEFPKEGPSILRIQQVVRGDSAAYFCASSPPVGRPYGYTFGSGTRLTVV.

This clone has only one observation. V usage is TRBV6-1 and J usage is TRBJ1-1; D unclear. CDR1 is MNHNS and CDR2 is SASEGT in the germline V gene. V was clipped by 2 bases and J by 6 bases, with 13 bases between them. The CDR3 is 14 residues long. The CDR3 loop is CASSERFDGAEAFF. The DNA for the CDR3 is TGTGCCAGCAGTGAACGATTCGACGGCGCTGAAGCTTTCTTT.

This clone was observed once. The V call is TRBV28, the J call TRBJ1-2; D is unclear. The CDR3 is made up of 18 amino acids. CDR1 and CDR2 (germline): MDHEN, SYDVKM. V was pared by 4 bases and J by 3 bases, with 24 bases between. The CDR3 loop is CASSSGYNKANMDYGYTF. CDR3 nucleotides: TGTGCCAGCAGTTCGGGCTATAACAAGGCCAATATGGACTATGGCTACACCTTC.

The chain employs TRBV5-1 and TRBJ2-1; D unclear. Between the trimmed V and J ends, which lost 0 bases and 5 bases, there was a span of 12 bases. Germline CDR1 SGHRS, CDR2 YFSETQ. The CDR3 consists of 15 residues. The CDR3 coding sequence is TGCGCCAGCAGCTTGGTCCCCGGGCTTAACAATGAGCAGTTCTTC. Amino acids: CASSLVPGLNNEQFF.

CDR3 DNA sequence: TGTGCCAGCAGTCCACAGGGTTCTATTTCCTACAATGAGCAGTTCTTC. Protein product: CASSPQGSISYNEQFF. V usage is TRBV27 and J usage is TRBJ2-1; D may be TRBD1 (6 bases). The germline gives CDR1 MNHEY, CDR2 SMNVEV (reference sequence). The V end lost 5 bases, the J end lost 1 base, and 15 bases lay between the germline ends. CDR3 length: 16 residues.

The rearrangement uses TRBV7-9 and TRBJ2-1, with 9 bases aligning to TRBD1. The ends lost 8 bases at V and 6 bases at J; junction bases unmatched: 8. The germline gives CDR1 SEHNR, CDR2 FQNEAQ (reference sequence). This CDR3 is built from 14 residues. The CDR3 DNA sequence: TGTGCCAGCGACAGGGGGGTAACCCCCAATGAGCAGTTCTTC. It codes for CASDRGVTPNEQFF.

CDR3 loop: CASSRRQVGRADEQFF. For the CDR3, the DNA is TGTGCCAGCAGCCGTCGACAGGTCGGGAGGGCTGATGAGCAGTTCTTC. The rearrangement links TRBV27 to TRBJ2-1, with 8 nucleotides matching TRBD2. Per the germline V gene, CDR1 is MNHEY and CDR2 is SMNVEV (reference sequence). J lost 8 bases, V lost 6 bases, and 15 bases had no gene match. The CDR3 sequence is 16 residues long.

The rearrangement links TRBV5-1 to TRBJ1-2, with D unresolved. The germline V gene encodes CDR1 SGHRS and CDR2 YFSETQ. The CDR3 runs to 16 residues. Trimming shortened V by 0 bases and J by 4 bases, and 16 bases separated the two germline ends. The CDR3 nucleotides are TGCGCCAGCAGCTTGGCCACGGCAGCAAATACCTATGGCTACACCTTC. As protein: CASSLATAANTYGYTF.

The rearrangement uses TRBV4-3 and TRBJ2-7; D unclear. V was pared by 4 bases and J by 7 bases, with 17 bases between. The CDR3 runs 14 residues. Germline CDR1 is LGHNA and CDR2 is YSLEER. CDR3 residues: CASSPDRVAREQYF. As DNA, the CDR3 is TGCGCCAGCAGCCCGGACCGGGTTGCGCGGGAGCAGTACTTC.

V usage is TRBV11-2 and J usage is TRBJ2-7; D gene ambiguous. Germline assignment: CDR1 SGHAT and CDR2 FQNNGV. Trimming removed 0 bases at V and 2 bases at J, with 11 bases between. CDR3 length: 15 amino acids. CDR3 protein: CASSLDLVDTYEQYF. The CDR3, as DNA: TGTGCCAGCAGCTTAGATCTGGTCGACACCTACGAGCAGTACTTC.

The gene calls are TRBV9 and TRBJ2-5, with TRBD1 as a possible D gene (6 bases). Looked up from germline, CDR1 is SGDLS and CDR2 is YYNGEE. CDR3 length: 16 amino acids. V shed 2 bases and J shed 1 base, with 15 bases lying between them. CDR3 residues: CASSVDPAQGQETQYF. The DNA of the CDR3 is TGTGCCAGCAGCGTTGATCCGGCACAGGGCCAAGAGACCCAGTACTTC.

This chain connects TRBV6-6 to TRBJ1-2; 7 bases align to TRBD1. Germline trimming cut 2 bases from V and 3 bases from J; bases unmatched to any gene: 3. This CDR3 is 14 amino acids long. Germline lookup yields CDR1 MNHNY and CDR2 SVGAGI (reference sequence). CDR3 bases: TGTGCCAGCAGTTACAGGGGGCGATACTATGGCTACACCTTC. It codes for CASSYRGRYYGYTF.